One and the same sample provided the 13 T cell receptor beta chains below, sequenced in a study of T cell repertoires in cytomegalovirus infection. TCRdb itself ran the reads through MiXCR, one entry per CDR3 protein. The data show about 740,000 distinct CDR3 sequences, under 40% seen once. The sequencing input was PBMCs. Receptor source: a human donor in good health (CMV status not recorded). Some clones in this sample may be carry-over from other donors' samples.

Only one count was recorded for this clonotype. This chain joins TRBV19 and TRBJ1-5; TRBD1 agrees at 8 bases. The CDR3 has 14 residues. Germline V gene data show CDR1 as LNHDA and CDR2 as SQIVND (reference sequence). The trim removed 9 bases at V and 3 bases at J, leaving 7 bases unmatched. CDR3 loop: CASRRTGYNQPQHF. In DNA form, the CDR3 reads TGTGCCAGCCGCCGGACAGGGTACAATCAGCCCCAGCATTTT.

As regards this clonotype: The conserved phenylalanine or tryptophan is not found at the CDR3 terminus, so this likely reflects a read error. The DNA is omitted, as the CDR3 cannot be located on it reliably, and the CDR3 follows TCRdb's listing. The chain carries TRBV5-6 and TRBJ2-1. CDR1 SGHDT and CDR2 YYEEEE come from the germline V gene. Ends included, the CDR3 has 13 residues. The CDR3 here is CASSSGVGSEQLL.

J is TRBJ2-3 and V is TRBV28; no reliable D call. V lost 6 bases and J lost 4, with 8 bases in between. CDR1 is MDHEN and CDR2 is SYDVKM in the germline V gene. This CDR3 is 12 amino acids long. The CDR3 DNA sequence: TGTGCCAGCAGGCAGGCGGCAGATACGCAGTATTTT. This encodes CASRQAADTQYF.

This clonotype was observed a handful of times. This rearrangement joins TRBV20-1 to TRBJ1-1; unclear D gene. The CDR3 is 12 residues long. Germline assignment: CDR1 DFQATT and CDR2 SNEGSKA (reference sequence). Deletions cut 5 bases from V and 1 base from J, with 8 bases between. CDR3 amino acids: CSARYRNTEAFF. The CDR3 DNA reads as TGCAGTGCTCGTTACAGGAACACTGAAGCTTTCTTT.

This clonotype was detected only a few times. The CDR3 loop is CATSGDRANEQFF. In DNA, the CDR3 is TGTGCCACCAGTGGGGACAGGGCCAATGAGCAGTTCTTC. The chain has TRBV24-1 and TRBJ2-1; 9 bases line up with TRBD1. The junction had 1 base not matched to a gene; V was cut back by 5 bases and J by 6 bases. The CDR3 consists of 13 residues. In germline, CDR1 is KGHDR, CDR2 SFDVKD.

This clonotype was seen a few times. This chain links TRBV6-1 with TRBJ1-3; D is ambiguous. The germline gives CDR1 MNHNS, CDR2 SASEGT. The V end lost 3 bases, the J end lost 0 bases, and 9 bases lay between the germline ends. CDR3 length equals 15 residues. The CDR3 is CASSDWTFSGNTIYF. CDR3 nucleotide sequence: TGTGCCAGCAGTGATTGGACCTTCTCTGGAAACACCATATATTTT.

This chain connects TRBV6-5 to TRBJ2-7, with 10 bases identical to TRBD2. The CDR3 covers 15 residues. Germline CDR1 and CDR2: MNHEY and SVGAGI. With V trimmed by 3 bases and J by 5 bases, 7 bases remained unmatched. The CDR3 nucleotides read TGTGCCAGCAGTTATAACCTAGCGGGAGCCGACGAGCAGTACTTC. It specifies CASSYNLAGADEQYF.

The table lists this clonotype with many counts. This chain links TRBV19 with TRBJ1-5; weak D call: TRBD1 (6 bases). Germline V CDR1 and CDR2: LNHDA, SQIVND (reference sequence). The V gene lost 3 bases and the J gene lost 6 bases, with 15 bases spanning the gap. The CDR3 consists of 15 residues. Written as DNA, the CDR3 is TGTGCCAGTAGTATTACCAGGGGCCGCGGTCAGCCCCAGCATTTT. Translation gives CASSITRGRGQPQHF.

V is TRBV20-1 and J is TRBJ2-1; unclear D gene. Germline V gene lookup returns CDR1 DFQATT and CDR2 SNEGSKA (reference sequence). The V gene lost 2 bases and the J gene lost 0 bases, with 11 bases spanning the gap. This CDR3 region has 15 residues. The CDR3: CSARSGGSSYNEQFF. CDR3 DNA: TGCAGTGCTAGAAGTGGCGGTAGCTCCTACAATGAGCAGTTCTTC.

This clonotype has a handful of counts. The chain recombines TRBV12-3 or TRBV12-4 with TRBJ1-2; D perhaps matches TRBD1 (5 bases). CDR3 length: 14 residues. Trimming left V 4 bases short and J 6 bases short, with 15 bases between. CDR3 DNA: TGTGCCAGCAGTTCCGTCTCAGGGTTTGATGGCTACACCTTC. Its protein is CASSSVSGFDGYTF.

This clonotype has only a few counts. This chain connects TRBV7-9 to TRBJ2-1; a possible D gene is TRBD2 (6 bases). Trimming cost V 5 bases and J 4 bases, with 21 bases left between them. Looked up from germline, CDR1 is SEHNR and CDR2 is FQNEAQ (reference sequence). The CDR3 loop spans 17 amino acids. CDR3 in DNA: TGTGCCAGCAGCCCTCCCCCGGGAGAAAAGCGTTACAATGAGCAGTTCTTC. Its protein is CASSPPPGEKRYNEQFF.

This sequence joins TRBV6-5 and TRBJ2-3; 11 nucleotides line up with TRBD2. With V trimmed by 0 bases and J by 2 bases, 7 bases remained unmatched. The CDR3 contains 18 residues. Germline loops: CDR1 MNHEY, CDR2 SVGAGI. CDR3 nucleotide sequence: TGTGCCAGCAGTTACTCGGGGGTTAGCGGGGGGGTCACAGATACGCAGTATTTT. It translates to CASSYSGVSGGVTDTQYF.

This clonotype appeared a few times. The V and J genes are TRBV7-9 and TRBJ2-3, with D tentatively TRBD1 or TRBD2 (5 bases each). The CDR3 is made up of 17 amino acids. Trimming took off 5 bases at V and 0 bases at J, with 18 bases between the two ends. Germline CDR1 SEHNR, CDR2 FQNEAQ (reference sequence). CDR3 coding DNA: TGTGCCAGCAGCGTAAGAGGGACGGGGTTGAGCACAGATACGCAGTATTTT. This sequence encodes CASSVRGTGLSTDTQYF.